The 27 T cell receptor beta chains in this list originate from one sample, sequenced in a study of monozygotic twins with inflammatory bowel disease. With the 5' RACE reads reprocessed, TCRdb shows one record per CDR3 protein and no DNA. This sample contains roughly 320,000 distinct CDR3 sequences. Sequencing input: blood. These receptors originate from a human donor with ulcerative colitis or Crohn's disease, or a healthy co-twin of an affected twin (not recorded which).

This chain links TRBV6-2 or TRBV6-3 with TRBJ2-7; TCRdb's assignment of TRBD2 cannot be checked, as there is no DNA. Germline lookup yields CDR1 MNHEY and CDR2 SVGEGT. This CDR3 has 14 residues. CDR3 sequence reads: CASTDTAGGYEQYF.

J is TRBJ1-1 and V is TRBV6-6. This CDR3 is 14 amino acids long. The germline CDR1 and CDR2 sequences are MNHNY and SVGAGI (reference sequence). CDR3 protein: CASRSYEQNTEAFF.

The chain links TRBV25-1 to TRBJ2-7; absent DNA, TCRdb's TRBD2 call cannot be checked. CDR3 size: 15 residues. Germline V lookup: CDR1 MGHDK, CDR2 SYGVNS. CDR3 in amino acids: CASSESRGRGYEQYF.

V usage is TRBV9 and J usage is TRBJ2-7; with no DNA, the TCRdb D assignment of TRBD1 cannot be verified. Germline CDR1 is SGDLS and CDR2 is YYNGEE. CDR3 length: 13 amino acids. CDR3 region: CASSPGVGYEQYF. Full variable domain (missing parts from reference TRBV9 and TRBJ2-7): DSGVTQTPKHLITATGQRVTLRCSPRSGDLSVYWYQQSLDQGLQFLIQYYNGEERAKGNILERFSAQQFPDLHSELNLSSLELGDSALYFCASSPGVGYEQYFGPGTRLTVT.

The gene calls are TRBV19 and TRBJ2-7; lacking DNA, the TRBD2 call made by TCRdb goes unchecked. The CDR3 is made up of 15 amino acids. Germline V gene lookup returns CDR1 LNHDA and CDR2 SQIVND (reference sequence). The chain's CDR3 is CASSIVSGGFYEQYF.

V usage is TRBV7-2 and J usage is TRBJ2-4; the D call of TRBD1 rests on TCRdb alone, since no DNA is present to check it. Germline V gives CDR1 SGHTA, CDR2 FQGNSA. CDR3 length: 13 amino acids. The CDR3 sequence: CASSLGGGPLQYF.

The chain combines TRBV28 with TRBJ2-7; TCRdb calls TRBD1, which cannot be checked without DNA. Germline loops: CDR1 MDHEN, CDR2 SYDVKM. This CDR3 contains 15 residues. The CDR3 protein is CASSSLDRRTYEQYF.

This sequence joins TRBV5-1 and TRBJ2-7; TCRdb proposes TRBD1, but this gene call is untestable without DNA. This CDR3 comprises 13 residues. From germline, CDR1 is SGHRS and CDR2 YFSETQ. CDR3 sequence: CASSGQGMIEQYF.

The chain uses TRBV9 and TRBJ2-3; without DNA, the TCRdb call of TRBD2 cannot be checked. The length of the CDR3 is 14 residues. The germline CDR1 and CDR2 sequences are SGDLS and YYNGEE. This chain's CDR3 is CASSSGQSTDTQYF.

The chain joins TRBV28 to TRBJ1-1; the D call from TCRdb, TRBD1, cannot be confirmed without DNA. The CDR3 has 15 amino acids. The V gene's germline CDR1 is MDHEN and CDR2 SYDVKM. The CDR3 region is CASSLRRGRNTEAFF.

The gene calls are TRBV19 and TRBJ2-7; with no DNA, the TCRdb D assignment of TRBD1 cannot be verified. Germline values: CDR1 LNHDA, CDR2 SQIVND (reference sequence). CDR3 size: 14 residues. The CDR3 sequence: CASSRGGGRGEQYF.

This chain links TRBV4-3 with TRBJ1-6; TCRdb's D call of TRBD1 is untestable without DNA. This CDR3 comprises 15 residues. Germline CDR1 LGHNA, CDR2 YSLEER. The CDR3 protein is CASSPRQGEVSPLHF.

This chain uses TRBV6-1 with TRBJ2-7; TCRdb's assignment of TRBD2 cannot be checked, as there is no DNA. The CDR3 has 14 amino acids. Germline assignment: CDR1 MNHNS and CDR2 SASEGT. CDR3 sequence reads: CASFPAGGIYEQYF.

The rearrangement links TRBV30 to TRBJ1-5; TCRdb's D call of TRBD1 is untestable without DNA. The germline V gene encodes CDR1 GTSNPN and CDR2 SVGIG (reference sequence). This CDR3 region has 15 residues. CDR3 sequence reads: CAWSAQGGKNQPQHF.

The rearrangement joins TRBV7-2 to TRBJ2-7. CDR1 SGHTA and CDR2 FQGNSA come from the germline V gene. The length of the CDR3 is 15 residues. CDR3: CASSNDWWRSYEQYF.

This rearrangement joins TRBV7-3 to TRBJ2-1. This CDR3 region has 16 residues. CDR1 and CDR2 (germline): SGHTA, FQGTGA. This chain's CDR3 is CASSPTPGGSYNEQFF.

The chain combines TRBV10-3 with TRBJ2-1; TCRdb indicates TRBD1, and absent DNA this call remains unverified. CDR1 ENHRY and CDR2 SYGVKD come from the germline V gene. The CDR3 has 15 residues. The CDR3 region is CAISESGTGYNEQFF.

The V and J genes are TRBV28 and TRBJ2-1; the TCRdb D gene call, TRBD2, has no DNA to confirm it. The CDR3 is 15 amino acids. Germline values: CDR1 MDHEN, CDR2 SYDVKM. CDR3 protein: CASRALGLGYNEQFF.

This rearrangement joins TRBV2 to TRBJ2-1. The CDR3 spans 14 residues. CDR1 SNHLY and CDR2 FYNNEI come from the germline V gene. The chain's CDR3 is CASSERVGYNEQFF.

CDR3 region: CASSRTGDPWAQYF. This chain joins TRBV7-9 and TRBJ2-5; with no DNA, the TCRdb D assignment of TRBD1 cannot be verified. CDR1 SEHNR and CDR2 FQNEAQ come from the germline V gene (reference sequence). The CDR3 covers 14 residues.

The chain uses TRBV5-1 and TRBJ2-1; TCRdb gives TRBD1 as the D gene, but with no DNA this cannot be confirmed. The CDR3 covers 13 residues. In germline, CDR1 is SGHRS, CDR2 YFSETQ. CDR3: CASSSTGGGEQFF.

The rearrangement uses TRBV7-3 and TRBJ2-2; checking the TCRdb D call of TRBD1 is not possible without DNA. CDR1 is SGHTA and CDR2 is FQGTGA in the germline V gene. The length of the CDR3 is 13 residues. The CDR3: CASSPPGTGELFF.

The V call is TRBV4-3, the J call TRBJ1-4; TCRdb calls TRBD1, which cannot be checked without DNA. The CDR3 length is 15 residues. Germline V gives CDR1 LGHNA, CDR2 YSLEER. CDR3 sequence reads: CASSQNRGLGGELFF.

This chain joins TRBV7-9 and TRBJ2-1. Looked up from germline, CDR1 is SEHNR and CDR2 is FQNEAQ (reference sequence). The CDR3 extends over 15 amino acids. CDR3 sequence reads: CASSLGSRSHNEQFF.

This chain connects TRBV29-1 to TRBJ1-3; checking the TCRdb D call of TRBD1 is not possible without DNA. The V gene's germline CDR1 is SQVTM and CDR2 ANQGSEA. The CDR3 has 13 amino acids. The CDR3 loop reads CSVEGPAGNTIYF.

This rearrangement joins TRBV7-2 to TRBJ2-3; the TRBD1 assignment by TCRdb is unverifiable without DNA. CDR1 is SGHTA, CDR2 FQGNSA, per germline. The CDR3 runs 17 residues. CDR3 in amino acids: CASSSSLRGRRTDTQYF.

The rearrangement uses TRBV5-1 and TRBJ1-1. CDR1 SGHRS and CDR2 YFSETQ come from the germline V gene. The CDR3 is 15 residues long. The CDR3 protein is CASSALASMNTEAFF. The variable domain in full, completed from reference TRBV5-1 and TRBJ1-1, reads KAGVTQTPRYLIKTRGQQVTLSCSPISGHRSVSWYQQTPGQGLQFLFEYFSETQRNKGNFPGRFSGRQFSNSRSEMNVSTLELGDSALYLCASSALASMNTEAFFGQGTRLTVV.